This T cell receptor beta chain appears in the sequencing data of a study of glioma-infiltrating T cells. Using RNA template, CDR3s of TCR alpha and beta were amplified with iRepertoire arm-PCR. TCRdb used MiXCR to reprocess the multiplex PCR reads, holding one entry per CDR3 protein. The sample holds roughly 130,000 distinct CDR3 sequences, under 25% seen once. This clonotype came up many times. The sample consisted of glioma tissue, nonneoplastic brain tissue, or PBMCs (not recorded which). The receptor was isolated from a human donor with low-grade glioma or glioblastoma, undergoing nonglioma brain surgery, or in good health (not recorded which).

CDR3 amino acids: CASSLQGGKGNTIYF. CDR3 DNA sequence: TGTGCCAGCAGTTTACAGGGGGGGAAAGGAAACACCATATATTTT. V gene TRBV27 combines with J gene TRBJ1-3; 7 bases align to TRBD1. Losses at the gene ends were 2 bases for V and 4 bases for J; bases not matched to a gene: 5. Germline V lookup: CDR1 MNHEY, CDR2 SMNVEV (reference sequence). The CDR3 loop spans 15 amino acids.